These T cell receptor beta chains were read from a single sample in a study of shared clonotypes between healthy human individuals. The protocol was immunoSEQ multiplex PCR, while the TCRdb copy is restricted to in-frame clones and leaves out a portion. The sample carries around 700,000 clones, less than 80% recorded once. Sequences were obtained from memory CD4+ T cells sorted from blood. These receptors were collected from a young woman in good health. Both conserved end residues are part of each CDR3. The D gene is left open where the match is weak. Clone sizes are given selectively: once, few, many, or a class where the clone is expanded.

J gene,clone size,V gene,D gene,CDR3 DNA,CDR3 protein
TRBJ1-1,-,TRBV2,-,TGTGCCAGCAGCTCCAGAATAATGAACACTGAAGCTTTCTTT,CASSSRIMNTEAFF
TRBJ2-7,once,TRBV28,TRBD1,TGTGCCAGCAGTCCTATTGACAGGGACGGCTACGAGCAGTACTTC,CASSPIDRDGYEQYF
TRBJ1-4,few,TRBV5-6,-,TGTGCCAGCGGCACAGGGACCGATAAACTGTTTTTT,CASGTGTDKLFF
TRBJ2-6,-,TRBV9,-,TGTGCCAGCAGCGCAACAGTCTCTGGGGCCAACGTCCTGACTTTC,CASSATVSGANVLTF
TRBJ1-1,once,TRBV7-9,-,TGTGCCAGCAGCCCAAACGCTGAAGCTTTCTTT,CASSPNAEAFF
TRBJ1-1,-,TRBV29-1,-,TGCAGCGTTGTTTCGGTAAGCCTCGACACTGAAGCTTTCTTT,CSVVSVSLDTEAFF
TRBJ1-2,-,TRBV7-8,TRBD1,TGTGCCAGCAGCCAGCTCCGGGACAGGGGGCGGTTTTACTATGGCTACACCTTC,CASSQLRDRGRFYYGYTF
TRBJ1-2,-,TRBV2,-,TGTGCCAGCAGTGAGCAGGGAAGGAACACCTTC,CASSEQGRNTF
TRBJ1-1,-,TRBV6-5,-,TGTGCCAGCAGACTCCCGGGGCGCACTGAAGCTTTCTTT,CASRLPGRTEAFF
TRBJ1-1,few,TRBV11-2,-,TGTGCCAGCAGCCTAGGGTGGAACACTGAAGCTTTCTTT,CASSLGWNTEAFF
TRBJ2-7,-,TRBV9,TRBD2,TGTGCCAGCAGCGTAAGTGCGGGAGGTCACGAGCAGTACTTC,CASSVSAGGHEQYF
TRBJ2-1,-,TRBV4-1,TRBD2,TGCGCCAGCAGCCAAGACCTAGCGGGAGTGCCCTACAATGAGCAGTTCTTC,CASSQDLAGVPYNEQFF
TRBJ2-2,-,TRBV4-1,-,TGCGCCAGCAGCCAAGATCTAGGGCCGAGCACCGGGGAGCTGTTTTTT,CASSQDLGPSTGELFF
TRBJ1-3,few,TRBV28,TRBD1,TGTGCCAGCAGTTTTTTTCTCGAACAGGGGGAATCTGGAAACACCATATATTTT,CASSFFLEQGESGNTIYF
TRBJ1-2,-,TRBV4-1,-,TGCGCCAGCAGCCTGCAGGGGAGGTATGGCTACACCTTC,CASSLQGRYGYTF
TRBJ2-5,-,TRBV11-2,TRBD1,TGTGCCAGCAGCACAGGGGCAGAGACCCAGTACTTC,CASSTGAETQYF
TRBJ1-1,-,TRBV19,-,TGTGCCAGTAGTATAACGGGGGGCACTGAAGCTTTCTTT,CASSITGGTEAFF
TRBJ2-3,-,TRBV9,-,TGTGCCAGCAGCCCCATAACATCTAGCACAGATACGCAGTATTTT,CASSPITSSTDTQYF
TRBJ2-7,-,TRBV5-1,TRBD2,TGCGCCAGCAGCCCGGGACTAGCGGACTCCTACGAGCAGTACTTC,CASSPGLADSYEQYF
TRBJ1-3,-,TRBV28,-,TGTGCCAGCAGTTTAATAATGCCAGAGAGCTCTGGAAACACCATATATTTT,CASSLIMPESSGNTIYF
TRBJ2-1,-,TRBV10-3,TRBD2,TGTGCCATCAGTGATCCTGGCGGGAGGGCCAATGAGCAGTTCTTC,CAISDPGGRANEQFF
TRBJ1-5,-,TRBV10-3,TRBD1,TGTGCCATCAGTGAGTCACGTCAGGGGGGAGGTCAGCCCCAGCATTTT,CAISESRQGGGQPQHF
TRBJ2-7,-,TRBV11-2,TRBD1,TGTGCCAGCAGCTTAGATCCAGGGACAGGGGTCGAGCAGTACTTC,CASSLDPGTGVEQYF
TRBJ2-2,few,TRBV7-3,-,TGTGCCAGCAGCTTTAATGGGCCCGGAGGCGGGGAGCTGTTTTTT,CASSFNGPGGGELFF
TRBJ1-4,-,TRBV21-1,-,TGTGCCAGCGGCGGGAGGGAAAAACTGTTTTTT,CASGGREKLFF
TRBJ2-1,once,TRBV5-1,TRBD1,TGCGCCAGCAGCTCCTTCCGGGACAGGGGGCCCAATGAGCAGTTCTTC,CASSSFRDRGPNEQFF
TRBJ1-3,-,TRBV30,-,TGTGCCTGGAGTCTGTCTTCGAGCTCTGGAAACACCATATATTTT,CAWSLSSSSGNTIYF
TRBJ2-3,-,TRBV7-2,-,TGTGCCAGCAGCCGAGGCCCCACGAGCAGTGATACGCAGTATTTT,CASSRGPTSSDTQYF
TRBJ1-1,-,TRBV18,-,TGTGCCAGCTCACCAAACAGGAACGCTGAAGCTTTCTTT,CASSPNRNAEAFF
TRBJ2-7,-,TRBV6-1,-,TGTGCCAGCGTCAGTGCCGGCGCCGCCTACGAGCAGTACTTC,CASVSAGAAYEQYF
TRBJ2-7,-,TRBV6-5,TRBD1,TGTGCCAGCAGTCCAATGACAGGGGCCCTCGGCGAGCAGTACTTC,CASSPMTGALGEQYF
TRBJ2-7,-,TRBV11-2,TRBD2,TGTGCCAGCAGCACACTAGCGGGAGGTCCGGGGGAGCAGTACTTC,CASSTLAGGPGEQYF
TRBJ2-2,-,TRBV28,-,TGTGCCAGCAGCATAGCGGAGCTAAACACCGGGGAGCTGTTTTTT,CASSIAELNTGELFF
TRBJ1-5,-,TRBV19,-,TGTGCCAGTAGTATTCAAGGGTTGGTCAGCAATCAGCCCCAGCATTTT,CASSIQGLVSNQPQHF
TRBJ2-1,once,TRBV5-1,TRBD1,TGCGCCAGCAGCCCGGGGACAGAAAACAATGAGCAGTTCTTC,CASSPGTENNEQFF
TRBJ1-3,-,TRBV28,-,TGTGCCAGCAGTTTAGGCAGGTACTCTGGAAACACCATATATTTT,CASSLGRYSGNTIYF
TRBJ2-7,few,TRBV19,TRBD1,TGTGCCAGTAGCCTACAGACAGGGAAAAACTACGAGCAGTACTTC,CASSLQTGKNYEQYF
TRBJ2-7,-,TRBV28,-,TGTGCCAGCAGGGGGACGGACATAGGCTACGAGCAGTACTTC,CASRGTDIGYEQYF
TRBJ2-7,-,TRBV28,-,TGTGCCAGCACTATCTCCCTCCGCCAGGGGAGCCCCTACGAGCAGTACTTC,CASTISLRQGSPYEQYF
TRBJ1-4,few,TRBV28,-,TGTGCCAGCAGTTCCCTGGACGGGACTAGAGGAAAACTGTTTTTT,CASSSLDGTRGKLFF
TRBJ2-1,once,TRBV29-1,-,TGCAGCGCCCGGGGGAGCGGCCCCTACAATGAGCAGTTCTTC,CSARGSGPYNEQFF
TRBJ1-2,few,TRBV7-7,TRBD1,TGTGCCAGCAGCTTATTAGACAGGGTATTCCTCTCTTTAGGCTACACCTTC,CASSLLDRVFLSLGYTF
TRBJ2-1,-,TRBV28,-,TGTGCCAGCAGTGGGTCAGACAGCTACAATGAGCAGTTCTTC,CASSGSDSYNEQFF
TRBJ2-2,-,TRBV7-9,TRBD2,TGTGCCAGCCCCTGGCGGGAGGATAATACCGGGGAGCTGTTTTTT,CASPWREDNTGELFF
TRBJ2-5,-,TRBV2,-,TGTGCCAGCAGTGAGACCAGTGCAAGTGTCGGGACCCAGTACTTC,CASSETSASVGTQYF
TRBJ2-7,few,TRBV28,TRBD2,TGTGCCAGCAGTACGCGCCTAGCGGGCTCCTACGAGCAGTACTTC,CASSTRLAGSYEQYF
TRBJ2-1,once,TRBV5-1,TRBD2,TGCGCCAGCAGCTTGGCGGGAGGGCCGGATGAGCAGTTCTTC,CASSLAGGPDEQFF
TRBJ1-1,-,TRBV5-5,-,TGTGCCAGCAGCTTGCGATCCCCGGGACCGAGTTCTTCCCTAGCTTTCTTT,CASSLRSPGPSSSLAFF
TRBJ2-2,-,TRBV9,TRBD2,TGTGCCAGCAGCGTAGCGGAGGAGCGGGAGGGCCGCGGCACCGGGGAGCTGTTTTTT,CASSVAEEREGRGTGELFF
TRBJ1-2,-,TRBV29-1,TRBD1,TGCAGCGTCGAAGACAGGGGGGGTTATGGCTACACCTTC,CSVEDRGGYGYTF
TRBJ2-3,few,TRBV2,-,TGTGCCAGCATCGTTTCGGGACTGTGGGGGGTGCCAGATACGCAGTATTTT,CASIVSGLWGVPDTQYF
TRBJ1-2,-,TRBV30,-,TGTGCCTGGGGAAGGGAGTCAGGGAATTCTAACTATGGCTACACCTTC,CAWGRESGNSNYGYTF
TRBJ2-7,-,TRBV4-1,-,TGCGCCAGCAGGAAAGAGTGGGACATGGACTACGAGCAGTACTTC,CASRKEWDMDYEQYF
TRBJ1-5,-,TRBV7-8,-,TGTGCCAGCAGCTTAGTGGGCGGGCAGGGGAGTCAGCCCCAGCATTTT,CASSLVGGQGSQPQHF